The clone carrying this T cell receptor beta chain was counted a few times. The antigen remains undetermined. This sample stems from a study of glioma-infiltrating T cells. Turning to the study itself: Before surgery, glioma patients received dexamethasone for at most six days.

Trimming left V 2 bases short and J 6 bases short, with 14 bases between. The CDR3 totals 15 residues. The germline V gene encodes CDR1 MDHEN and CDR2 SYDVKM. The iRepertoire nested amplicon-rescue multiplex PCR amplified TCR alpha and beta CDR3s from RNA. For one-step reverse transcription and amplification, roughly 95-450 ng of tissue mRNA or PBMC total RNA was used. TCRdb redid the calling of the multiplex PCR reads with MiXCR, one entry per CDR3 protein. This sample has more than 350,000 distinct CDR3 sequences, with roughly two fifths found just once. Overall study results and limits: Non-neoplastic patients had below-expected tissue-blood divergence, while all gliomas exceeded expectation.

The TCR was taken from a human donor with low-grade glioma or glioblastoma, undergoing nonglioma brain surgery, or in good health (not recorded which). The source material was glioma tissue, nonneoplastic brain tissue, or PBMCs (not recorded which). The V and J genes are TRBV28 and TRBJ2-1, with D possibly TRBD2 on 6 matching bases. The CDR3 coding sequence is TGTGCCAGCAGTTTAGGGGGGACTGCGAGCAATGAGCAGTTCTTC. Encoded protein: CASSLGGTASNEQFF.